What follows is one TCR beta chain and its context. The data derive from a study of blood T cell repertoires in COVID-19. Overall study: The analysed material was cDNA or gDNA that came from T cells, B-cell-depleted T cells, or PBMCs.

Method: immunoSEQ multiplex PCR; TCRdb's copy keeps in-frame clones and lacks some. Of under 250,000 clones in the sample, over 80% were seen once. Germline V CDR1 and CDR2: GTSNPN, SVGIG (reference sequence). V lost 2 bases and J 0 bases, leaving 16 bases between the germline ends. The CDR3 extends over 16 amino acids. The chain joins TRBV30 to TRBJ1-2; TRBD1 is a possible D gene (6 bases). Sequences were obtained from peripheral blood. The TCR originated in a man aged 25-45 years with COVID-19, enrolled during active disease. This CDR3 reads CAWSPLGDNSNYGYTF. The CDR3 DNA sequence: TGTGCCTGGAGTCCCCTTGGGGACAACTCTAACTATGGCTACACCTTC.